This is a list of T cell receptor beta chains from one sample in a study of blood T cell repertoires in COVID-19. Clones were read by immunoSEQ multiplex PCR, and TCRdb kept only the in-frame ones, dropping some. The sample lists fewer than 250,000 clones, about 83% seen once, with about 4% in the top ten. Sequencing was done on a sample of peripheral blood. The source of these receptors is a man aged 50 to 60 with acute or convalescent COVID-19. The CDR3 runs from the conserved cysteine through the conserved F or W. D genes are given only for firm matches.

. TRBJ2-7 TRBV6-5 CASLWTPTSPGEQYF
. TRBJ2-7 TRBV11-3 CASSSAETRRSDEQYF
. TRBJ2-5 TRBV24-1 CATQETGPFWETQYF
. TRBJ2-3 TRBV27 CASTRGVGGTDTQYF
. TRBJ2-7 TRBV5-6 CASSETGEAYEQYF
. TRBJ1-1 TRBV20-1 CSATSGHEAFF
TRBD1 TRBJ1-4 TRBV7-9 CASSFFGQEEKLFF
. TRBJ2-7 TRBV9 CASSVGLEDYEQYF
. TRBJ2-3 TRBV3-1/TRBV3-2 CASSQMFETQITDTQYF
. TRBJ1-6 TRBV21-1 CASSKGTGPGYNSPLHF
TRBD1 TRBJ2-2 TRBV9 CASSVGRGGVHTGELFF
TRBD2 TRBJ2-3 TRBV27 CASRTQSGGGNTQYF
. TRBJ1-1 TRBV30 CACTARGGAEAFF
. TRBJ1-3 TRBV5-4 CASRNSSGNTIYF
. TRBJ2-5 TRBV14 CASSPRTGWQETQYF
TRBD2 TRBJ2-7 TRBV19 CASSMGGRYEQYF
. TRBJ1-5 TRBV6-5 CASSSILSEAQHF
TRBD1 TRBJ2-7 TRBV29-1 CSVTGSHHEQYF
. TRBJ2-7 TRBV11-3 CASSPRTPDYEQYF
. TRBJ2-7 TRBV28 CASSFGQNSYEQYF
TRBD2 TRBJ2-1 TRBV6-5 CASMSGASYNEQFF
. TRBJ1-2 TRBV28 CASSLLGAAFYGYTF
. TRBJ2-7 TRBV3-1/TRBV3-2 CASSQGDLYEQYF
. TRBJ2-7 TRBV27 CASSLQGSSHEQYF
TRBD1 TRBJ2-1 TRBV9 CASNHGQGSSYNEQFF
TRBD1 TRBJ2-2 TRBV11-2 CASSHWDSPNTGELFF
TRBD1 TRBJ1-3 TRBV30 CAWSVQGVGNTIYF
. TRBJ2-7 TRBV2 CASSTYEQYF
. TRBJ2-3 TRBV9 CASSVLEGRRDTQYF
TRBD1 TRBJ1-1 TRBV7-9 CASSFGTVAFF
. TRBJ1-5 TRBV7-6 CASSLAGVGQPQHF
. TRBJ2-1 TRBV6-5 CASSYQGFSYNEQFF
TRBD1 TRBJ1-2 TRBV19 CASSIGTVNYGYTF
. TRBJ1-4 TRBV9 CASSVVGGSGEKLFF
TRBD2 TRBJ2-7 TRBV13 CASSSGGGYEQYF
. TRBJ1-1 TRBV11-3 CASSQPSGMNTEAFF